Listed here are 21 T cell receptor beta chains from one sample, sequenced in a study of OX40 agonist ivuxolimab in advanced cancers. Repertoires were generated with immunoSEQ multiplex PCR, while TCRdb's copy carries only in-frame clones and drops some. The repertoire consists of some 80,000 clones, with approximately 92% occurring once and the leading ten covering around 0.64%. The sequencing here drew on CD4+ or CD8+ T cells sorted from blood, taken in a trial of the OX40 agonist ivuxolimab. Receptor source: an adult with an advanced solid tumor such as melanoma, head and neck, liver or kidney cancer.

The rearrangement joins TRBV5-4 to TRBJ2-2; D gene unclear. Trimming shortened V by 7 bases and J by 6 bases, and 13 bases separated the two germline ends. The CDR3 loop spans 13 amino acids. CDR1 SGHNT and CDR2 YYREEE come from the germline V gene (reference sequence). This CDR3 reads CASRPASAGELFF. CDR3 DNA sequence: TGTGCCAGCCGCCCAGCGTCGGCCGGGGAGCTGTTTTTT.

The rearrangement joins TRBV19 to TRBJ1-5, with 11 bases aligning to TRBD1. This CDR3 comprises 19 residues. The germline CDR1 and CDR2 sequences are LNHDA and SQIVND (reference sequence). With V trimmed by 5 bases and J by 6 bases, 18 bases remained unmatched. CDR3 in DNA: TGTGCCAGTAGTCTACAGGGTGGACAGGGGGCGCCTCATGCTCAGCCCCAGCATTTT. It codes for CASSLQGGQGAPHAQPQHF.

The CDR3 sequence is CASSRPYSNQPQHF. DNA for the CDR3: TGTGCCAGCAGTAGACCGTATAGCAATCAGCCCCAGCATTTT. This rearrangement joins TRBV2 to TRBJ1-5; D unclear. Looked up from germline, CDR1 is SNHLY and CDR2 is FYNNEI. The CDR3 runs to 14 residues. V lost 5 bases and J lost 0, with 8 bases in between. Supplemented by reference TRBV2 and TRBJ1-5, the full variable domain reads EPEVTQTPSHQVTQMGQEVILRCVPISNHLYFYWYRQILGQKVEFLVSFYNNEISEKSEIFDDQFSVERPDGSNFTLKIRSTKLEDSAMYFCASSRPYSNQPQHFGDGTRLSIL.

A remark on this clone: One junction end disagrees with the germline gene, perhaps due to a read error. The rearrangement links TRBV7-6 to TRBJ2-5; TRBD2 matches at 12 bases. The CDR3 is 16 residues long. Germline V gives CDR1 SGHVS, CDR2 FNYEAQ. The CDR3 region has the DNA TGTGCCAGCAGATTAGGACTAGCGGGGCGGCAAGAGACCCAGTACTTC. It yields the protein CASRLGLAGRQETQYF. Complete variable domain (other parts from reference TRBV7-6 and TRBJ2-5): GAGVSQSPRYKVTKRGQDVALRCDPISGHVSLYWYRQALGQGPEFLTYFNYEAQQDKSGLPNDRFSAERPEGSISTLTIQRTEQRDSAMYRCASRLGLAGRQETQYFGPGTRLLVL.

A single count supports this clone. This sequence joins TRBV5-1 and TRBJ1-1; D call uncertain. CDR3 length: 15 residues. Between the trimmed V and J ends, which lost 4 bases and 1 base, there was a span of 14 bases. Per the germline V gene, CDR1 is SGHRS and CDR2 is YFSETQ. The CDR3 DNA sequence: TGCGCCAGCAGCGGTCCGGAGGTCACGAACACTGAAGCTTTCTTT. Protein product: CASSGPEVTNTEAFF.

This clone has a single count. J is TRBJ2-2 and V is TRBV5-4; 8 bases are a match to TRBD1. This CDR3 is 15 amino acids long. Trimming removed 3 bases from V and 6 bases from J; junction bases left unmatched: 7. The germline V gene encodes CDR1 SGHNT and CDR2 YYREEE (reference sequence). In DNA form, the CDR3 reads TGTGCCAGCAGCTCCGGACAGGGCGCGGCCGGGGAGCTGTTTTTT. It translates to CASSSGQGAAGELFF.

J is TRBJ1-4 and V is TRBV4-2, with D perhaps TRBD1 (6 bases). Looked up from germline, CDR1 is LGHNA and CDR2 is YNFKEQ. Trimming removed 2 bases from V and 5 bases from J, with 12 bases in between. The CDR3 has 15 amino acids. CDR3 DNA: TGTGCCAGCAGCCAAATCAGGGGCGTGAATGAAAAACTGTTTTTT. It encodes CASSQIRGVNEKLFF.

V and J are TRBV2 and TRBJ1-4, with 8 bases that match TRBD1. The V segment lost 5 bases and the J segment 6 bases; nucleotides outside the gene matches: 5. This CDR3 contains 14 residues. In germline, CDR1 is SNHLY, CDR2 FYNNEI. The CDR3 reads CASSKDRGDEKLFF. The CDR3 region has the DNA TGTGCCAGCAGTAAAGACAGGGGTGATGAAAAACTGTTTTTT.

The chain has TRBV18 and TRBJ2-7; D may be TRBD1 (5 bases). This CDR3 spans 14 amino acids. The ends were cut back, 3 bases at V and 2 bases at J, with 11 bases in the middle. Germline V lookup: CDR1 KGHSH, CDR2 LQKENI. The CDR3 region is CASSPAGPPYEQYF. The DNA for the CDR3 is TGTGCCAGCTCACCGGCAGGGCCACCCTACGAGCAGTACTTC.

The J gene is TRBJ2-6, the V gene TRBV30, with TRBD1 matching over 8 bases. Per germline, CDR1 GTSNPN and CDR2 SVGIG (reference sequence). The CDR3 has 15 residues. V lost 6 bases to trimming and J lost 3 bases; unmatched junction nucleotides: 7. CDR3 in DNA: TGTGCCTGCCCCCGACAGGGGAGTGGGGCCAACGTCCTGACTTTC. It yields the protein CACPRQGSGANVLTF.

CDR3: CASSTPIAGAYNEQFF. The CDR3 DNA is TGTGCCAGCAGCACTCCTATAGCGGGAGCATACAATGAGCAGTTCTTC. The chain uses TRBV7-8 and TRBJ2-1, with 9 positions matching TRBD2. Trimming at V came to 5 bases and at J to 4 bases, leaving 9 bases not matched to a gene. Germline CDR1 and CDR2: SGHVS and FQNEAQ. This CDR3 comprises 16 residues.

V gene TRBV7-9 combines with J gene TRBJ2-2; D gene ambiguous. Trimming removed 9 bases from V and 6 bases from J, with 17 bases in between. Germline V CDR1 and CDR2: SEHNR, FQNEAQ (reference sequence). The CDR3 extends over 14 amino acids. CDR3 in DNA: TGTGCCAGTATACTGAGCCCAACACCCGGGGAGCTGTTTTTT. It is translated as CASILSPTPGELFF.

The rearrangement joins TRBV30 to TRBJ2-2; perhaps TRBD2 as D (5 bases). The V gene's germline CDR1 is GTSNPN and CDR2 SVGIG (reference sequence). Trimming removed 5 bases from V and 4 bases from J, with 14 bases in between. The CDR3 runs to 14 residues. The CDR3 is CAWGPGVGTGELFF. CDR3 sequence (DNA): TGTGCCTGGGGTCCCGGGGTGGGCACCGGGGAGCTGTTTTTT.

V and J are TRBV19 and TRBJ2-1; 12 bases align to TRBD2. The CDR3 length is 15 residues. V shed 6 bases, J shed 9 bases, and the junction held 9 bases outside the gene matches. The germline CDR1 and CDR2 sequences are LNHDA and SQIVND (reference sequence). In DNA, the CDR3 is TGTGCCAGTAGCAGGACTAGCGGGACGGGGGGTGAGCAGTTCTTC. Its protein product is CASSRTSGTGGEQFF.

The chain uses TRBV7-3 and TRBJ1-1; D gene ambiguous. In germline, CDR1 is SGHTA, CDR2 FQGTGA. Trimming removed 4 bases at V and 0 bases at J, with 6 bases between. The CDR3 contains 13 residues. For the CDR3, the DNA is TGTGCCAGCAGCTGGACGGTGAACACTGAAGCTTTCTTT. It is translated as CASSWTVNTEAFF. The variable domain in full, completed from reference TRBV7-3 and TRBJ1-1, reads GAGVSQTPSNKVTEKGKYVELRCDPISGHTALYWYRQSLGQGPEFLIYFQGTGAADDSGLPNDRFFAVRPEGSVSTLKIQRTERGDSAVYLCASSWTVNTEAFFGQGTRLTVV.

The chain carries TRBV5-1 and TRBJ2-5, with D hard to call. The V end was cut by 4 bases, the J end by 5 bases, with 12 bases between. From germline, CDR1 is SGHRS and CDR2 YFSETQ. The CDR3 runs 13 residues. CDR3 amino acids: CASSRGDGETQYF. In nucleotides, the CDR3 is TGCGCCAGCAGCCGAGGTGACGGGGAGACCCAGTACTTC.

This clone appeared a single time. The chain links TRBV30 to TRBJ2-5; the D gene is possibly TRBD2 (7 bases). CDR3 length equals 15 residues. From germline, CDR1 is GTSNPN and CDR2 SVGIG (reference sequence). Trimming took 0 bases from V and 5 from J, leaving 16 bases between them. CDR3 nucleotide sequence: TGTGCCTGGAGTGTAGGGGGGGCTGGGGGTGAGACCCAGTACTTC. It codes for CAWSVGGAGGETQYF.

This clone is a singleton in its sample. The chain recombines TRBV10-2 with TRBJ2-7; 7 nucleotides agree with TRBD1. The CDR3 length is 12 residues. After removal of 4 bases from V and 7 bases from J, the junction contained 4 bases not matched to a gene. Germline-derived CDR1 and CDR2 are WSHSY and SAAADI. The CDR3 region is CASSGQGEEQYF. The CDR3 coding sequence is TGCGCCAGCAGTGGACAGGGTGAAGAGCAGTACTTC.

The chain joins TRBV6-1 to TRBJ1-1, with D tentatively TRBD1 (5 bases). The CDR3 covers 15 residues. CDR1 is MNHNS and CDR2 is SASEGT in the germline V gene. Trimming stripped 6 bases from V and 4 bases from J, with 18 bases between. The CDR3 is CASSPRDLKGTEAFF. In DNA, the CDR3 is TGTGCCAGCAGCCCACGGGACCTCAAGGGCACTGAAGCTTTCTTT.

This chain connects TRBV9 to TRBJ2-2, with TRBD1 as a possible D gene (5 bases). CDR1 and CDR2 (germline): SGDLS, YYNGEE. This CDR3 has 16 residues. Trimming shortened V by 4 bases and J by 3 bases, and 16 bases separated the two germline ends. CDR3 residues: CASSPLGQGYTGELFF. As DNA, the CDR3 is TGTGCCAGCAGCCCCCTCGGGCAGGGATACACCGGGGAGCTGTTTTTT.

A remark on this clone: No conserved phenylalanine or tryptophan is present at the end of the CDR3, so a read error is the likely explanation. The chain couples TRBV30 to TRBJ1-6; a possible D gene is TRBD1 (5 bases). This CDR3 region has 13 residues. Germline CDR1 and CDR2: GTSNPN and SVGIG (reference sequence). V lost 3 bases, J lost 7 bases, and 10 bases lay in between. Here the CDR3 reads CAWRLGANSPLHV. CDR3 DNA: TGTGCCTGGAGGCTAGGGGCCAATTCACCCCTCCACGTT.